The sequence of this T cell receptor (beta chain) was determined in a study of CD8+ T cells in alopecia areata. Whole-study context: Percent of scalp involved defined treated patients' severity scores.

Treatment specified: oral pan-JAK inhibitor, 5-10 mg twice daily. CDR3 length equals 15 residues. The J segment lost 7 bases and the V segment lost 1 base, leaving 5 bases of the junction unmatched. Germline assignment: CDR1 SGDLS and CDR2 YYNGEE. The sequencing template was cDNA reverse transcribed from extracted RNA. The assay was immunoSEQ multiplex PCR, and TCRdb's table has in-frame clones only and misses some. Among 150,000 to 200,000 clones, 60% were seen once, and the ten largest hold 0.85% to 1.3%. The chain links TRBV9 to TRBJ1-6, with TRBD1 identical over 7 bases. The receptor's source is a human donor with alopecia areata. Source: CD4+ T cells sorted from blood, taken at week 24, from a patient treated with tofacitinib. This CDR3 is CASSVLAGGNSPLHF. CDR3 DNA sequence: TGTGCCAGCAGCGTATTGGCAGGGGGGAATTCACCCCTCCACTTT.